The 11 T cell receptor beta chains below all came from one sample that was sequenced in a study of identical twins. TCRdb processed the 5' RACE reads anew with MiXCR; each CDR3 protein has one entry. This sample has about 530,000 distinct CDR3 sequences, with approximately 16% found just once. These sequences were also reported in another study, on yellow fever vaccine responses in identical twins.

Sequencing was done on a sample of CD4+ T cells sorted from blood. These receptor sequences come from a woman between 18 and 29 years old in good health.

This clonotype was seen only a few times. The chain links TRBV27 to TRBJ2-7, with 10 bases that match TRBD2. V lost 7 bases, J lost 1 base, and 7 bases stayed unmatched. This CDR3 spans 15 amino acids. Per the germline V gene, CDR1 is MNHEY and CDR2 is SMNVEV (reference sequence). CDR3 coding DNA: TGTGCCAGCAAGGCGGTAGCGGGAGGTTCCTACGAGCAGTACTTC. As protein: CASKAVAGGSYEQYF.

J is TRBJ2-5 and V is TRBV7-6, with 8 positions matching TRBD2. Unmatched junction bases numbered 12, after V lost 2 bases and J lost 4 bases. In germline, CDR1 is SGHVS, CDR2 FNYEAQ. This CDR3 spans 17 amino acids. The CDR3 here is CASSLKSGGGAGETQYF. CDR3 sequence (DNA): TGTGCCAGCAGCTTAAAGTCGGGAGGGGGGGCAGGAGAGACCCAGTACTTC.

This chain links TRBV12-3 or TRBV12-4 with TRBJ2-3, with TRBD2 identical over 10 bases. With V trimmed by 10 bases and J by 4 bases, 8 bases remained unmatched. CDR3 size: 14 residues. The CDR3 nucleotides read TGTGCCACTGGGATAGCGGGAGGCGCAGATACGCAGTATTTT. Its protein is CATGIAGGADTQYF.

The rearrangement uses TRBV20-1 and TRBJ2-1; TRBD2 matches 7 bases. The length of the CDR3 is 15 residues. V trimming: 6 bases; J trimming: 0 bases; junction bases outside the gene matches: 8. Germline V lookup: CDR1 DFQATT, CDR2 SNEGSKA (reference sequence). The CDR3: CSAELRESSYNEQFF. CDR3 in DNA: TGCAGTGCCGAGTTGCGGGAGAGCTCCTACAATGAGCAGTTCTTC.

This clonotype has only a few counts. V usage is TRBV4-1 and J usage is TRBJ2-1; 9 bases match TRBD1. The V segment lost 3 bases and the J segment 0 bases; nucleotides outside the gene matches: 3. This CDR3 has 16 residues. Per the germline V gene, CDR1 is MGHRA and CDR2 is YSYEKL. CDR3 residues: CASSQGQGISYNEQFF. DNA of the CDR3: TGCGCCAGCAGCCAGGGACAGGGAATCTCCTACAATGAGCAGTTCTTC.

This sequence joins TRBV10-1 and TRBJ1-1; D ambiguous. V gave up 7 bases and J gave up 6 bases, with 15 bases separating them. The CDR3 is 13 residues long. The germline V gene has CDR1 WNHNN and CDR2 SYGVQD (reference sequence). The CDR3 DNA reads TGCGCCAGCACCCCCGCCTTGGGGTCTGAAGCTTTCTTT. Its protein is CASTPALGSEAFF.

The rearrangement links TRBV5-1 to TRBJ2-1; TRBD1 matches 10 bases. CDR1 and CDR2 (germline): SGHRS, YFSETQ. The CDR3 consists of 19 residues. V trimming: 4 bases; J trimming: 0 bases; junction bases outside the gene matches: 13. The CDR3 DNA is TGCGCCAGCAGCCCCGCGACTGACAGGGGGCGAATCTCCTACAATGAGCAGTTCTTC. Translating it yields CASSPATDRGRISYNEQFF.

This clonotype was counted between two and nine times. The chain carries TRBV10-3 and TRBJ1-2; D gene unclear. CDR1 and CDR2 (germline): ENHRY, SYGVKD. V lost 3 bases and J lost 0, with 8 bases in between. The CDR3 runs to 14 residues. The DNA for the CDR3 is TGTGCCATCAGTGACGCGTATTCTAACTATGGCTACACCTTC. Translated, it gives CAISDAYSNYGYTF.

This clonotype was seen a handful of times. This chain connects TRBV2 to TRBJ1-6; possible D gene TRBD1, 5 bases. Trimming cost V 2 bases and J 7 bases, with 15 bases left between them. The length of the CDR3 is 16 residues. Per the germline V gene, CDR1 is SNHLY and CDR2 is FYNNEI. CDR3 in amino acids: CASSEQGTVTNSPLHF. DNA for the CDR3: TGTGCCAGCAGTGAACAAGGGACGGTAACCAATTCACCCCTCCACTTT.

This clonotype was observed a few times. The chain links TRBV7-9 to TRBJ1-6; D is ambiguous. The V gene's germline CDR1 is SEHNR and CDR2 FQNEAQ (reference sequence). This CDR3 spans 14 amino acids. Trimming stripped 1 base from V and 7 bases from J, with 8 bases between. This CDR3 reads CASSLEGMNSPLHF. The CDR3 bases are TGTGCCAGCAGCTTAGAAGGGATGAATTCACCCCTCCACTTT.

This clonotype showed up just a few times. The V and J genes are TRBV10-3 and TRBJ1-2; D unresolved. CDR3 length: 11 residues. Germline lookup yields CDR1 ENHRY and CDR2 SYGVKD. The germline V and J ends were trimmed by 8 bases and 0 bases, with 4 bases remaining between them. Here the CDR3 DNA reads TGTGCCATCGGTACTAACTATGGCTACACCTTC. Translating it yields CAIGTNYGYTF.